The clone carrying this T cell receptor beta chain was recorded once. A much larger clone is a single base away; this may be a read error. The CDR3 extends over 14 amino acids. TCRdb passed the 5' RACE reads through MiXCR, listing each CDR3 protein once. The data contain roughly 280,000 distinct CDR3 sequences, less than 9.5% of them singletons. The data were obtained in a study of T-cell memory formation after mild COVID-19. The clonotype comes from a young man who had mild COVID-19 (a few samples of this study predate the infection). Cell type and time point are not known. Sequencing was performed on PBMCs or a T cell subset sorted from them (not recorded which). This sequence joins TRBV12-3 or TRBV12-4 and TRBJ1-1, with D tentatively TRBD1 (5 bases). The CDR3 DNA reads TGTGACAGCAGCCACGGGGCCAGGGATACTGAAGCTTTCTTT. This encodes CDSSHGARDTEAFF.